Presented here are 30 T cell receptor beta chains from one specimen sequenced in a study of cytomegalovirus exposure and HLA in healthy donors. The PCR used 60 Vbeta and 13 Jbeta primers. Measured with immunoSEQ multiplex PCR; TCRdb has only the in-frame clones, and not every one. The repertoire holds approximately 220,000 clones, with around 80% as singletons. Input material: PBMCs. All receptors come from a man between 18 and 29 years old in good health and CMV-seronegative.

This sequence joins TRBV20-1 and TRBJ2-1, with D uncertain. CDR3 length: 11 amino acids. Germline V gene data show CDR1 as DFQATT and CDR2 as SNEGSKA (reference sequence). Trimming pared 6 bases from V and 5 bases from J, leaving 8 bases between. This CDR3 reads CSAILNNEQFF. The CDR3 DNA follows: TGCAGTGCAATACTGAACAATGAGCAGTTCTTC.

The chain joins TRBV28 to TRBJ1-1; the D gene is possibly TRBD1 (6 bases). Trimming stripped 8 bases from V and 5 bases from J, with 21 bases between. This CDR3 is built from 15 residues. In germline, CDR1 is MDHEN, CDR2 SYDVKM. The CDR3 sequence: CASAFHGQPRTEAFF. The CDR3 DNA reads as TGTGCCAGCGCCTTTCACGGACAGCCCAGAACTGAAGCTTTCTTT.

The rearrangement links TRBV27 to TRBJ2-2; possibly TRBD2 for D (7 bases). The CDR3 runs to 17 residues. Deletions cut 0 bases from V and 4 bases from J, with 15 bases between. Germline CDR1 reads MNHEY; CDR2 reads SMNVEV (reference sequence). Written as DNA, the CDR3 is TGTGCCAGCAGTTTATCTAGGGGGGGCCTTTTCACCGGGGAGCTGTTTTTT. Translated, it gives CASSLSRGGLFTGELFF.

V gene TRBV4-1 combines with J gene TRBJ1-2, with 8 positions matching TRBD1. The ends lost 4 bases at V and 5 bases at J; junction bases unmatched: 9. Per the germline V gene, CDR1 is MGHRA and CDR2 is YSYEKL. The CDR3 runs 15 residues. CDR3 residues: CASSPGPGGRYGYTF. The CDR3 bases are TGCGCCAGCAGCCCGGGACCAGGGGGCAGGTATGGCTACACCTTC.

This chain connects TRBV5-1 to TRBJ1-6, with D maybe TRBD1 (6 bases). Between the trimmed V and J ends, which lost 2 bases and 2 bases, there was a span of 8 bases. CDR3 size: 15 residues. Germline V gene lookup returns CDR1 SGHRS and CDR2 YFSETQ. The CDR3 DNA is TGCGCCAGCAGCTTAACAGGGACCTATAATTCACCCCTCCACTTT. Its protein is CASSLTGTYNSPLHF.

This rearrangement joins TRBV5-1 to TRBJ2-5; TRBD1 matches at 12 bases. Trimming at V came to 4 bases and at J to 5 bases, leaving 6 bases not matched to a gene. CDR3 length: 15 amino acids. Germline lookup yields CDR1 SGHRS and CDR2 YFSETQ. CDR3 sequence: CASSRGTGGEETQYF. CDR3 coding DNA: TGCGCCAGCAGCCGTGGGACAGGGGGCGAGGAGACCCAGTACTTC.

The V and J genes are TRBV4-1 and TRBJ2-1; unclear D gene. Trimming removed 0 bases at V and 3 bases at J, with 9 bases between. This CDR3 has 15 residues. Looked up from germline, CDR1 is MGHRA and CDR2 is YSYEKL. The CDR3 region is CASSQDLPSYNEQFF. The CDR3 DNA sequence: TGCGCCAGCAGCCAAGATCTCCCTAGCTACAATGAGCAGTTCTTC.

Only one count was recorded for this clone. V is TRBV5-1 and J is TRBJ2-7; 8 bases map to TRBD1. The CDR3 loop spans 14 amino acids. Per germline, CDR1 SGHRS and CDR2 YFSETQ. V was clipped by 4 bases and J by 3 bases; unmatched bases: 6. The CDR3 reads CASSSRTGNYEQYF. The CDR3 DNA follows: TGCGCCAGCAGCAGTCGGACAGGGAACTACGAGCAGTACTTC.

The V gene is TRBV30, the J gene TRBJ1-1; no clear D gene. The CDR3 contains 13 residues. Per the germline V gene, CDR1 is GTSNPN and CDR2 is SVGIG (reference sequence). Trimming took off 3 bases at V and 1 base at J, with 9 bases between the two ends. The CDR3 loop is CAWSSEWNTEAFF. Here the CDR3 DNA reads TGTGCCTGGAGCTCTGAGTGGAACACTGAAGCTTTCTTT.

The chain combines TRBV27 with TRBJ1-2, with TRBD1 matching 7 bases. The CDR3 is 14 residues long. Germline values: CDR1 MNHEY, CDR2 SMNVEV (reference sequence). With V trimmed by 7 bases and J by 0 bases, 5 bases remained unmatched. The CDR3 protein is CASKGQYSNYGYTF. The CDR3, as DNA: TGTGCCAGCAAGGGACAGTACTCTAACTATGGCTACACCTTC.

This clone occurred once. DNA for the CDR3: TGTGCCTGGAGCAGGAGAGGGAATCAGCCCCAGCATTTT. Amino acids: CAWSRRGNQPQHF. The chain combines TRBV30 with TRBJ1-5; D is unclear. V dropped 3 bases and J dropped 4 bases, with 10 bases sitting between them. The CDR3 runs to 13 residues. Germline assignment: CDR1 GTSNPN and CDR2 SVGIG (reference sequence).

The J gene is TRBJ1-2, the V gene TRBV4-1, with 7 bases lining up with TRBD1. The CDR3 is 16 residues long. Germline V gene lookup returns CDR1 MGHRA and CDR2 YSYEKL. Trimming took 3 bases from V and 0 from J; bases not matched to a gene: 7. The CDR3 here is CASSQSPGTANYGYTF. CDR3 DNA sequence: TGCGCCAGCAGCCAGTCCCCCGGGACAGCTAACTATGGCTACACCTTC.

This chain connects TRBV5-1 to TRBJ2-7; D remains unclear. V lost 4 bases and J 3 bases, leaving 11 bases between the germline ends. The CDR3 is 13 amino acids. Germline assignment: CDR1 SGHRS and CDR2 YFSETQ. The CDR3 DNA reads as TGCGCCAGCAGCCTCGATGACTTCTACGAGCAGTACTTC. It is translated as CASSLDDFYEQYF.

V usage is TRBV14 and J usage is TRBJ1-1, with unresolved D. The V end was cut by 2 bases, the J end by 4 bases, with 17 bases between. The CDR3 sequence is 16 residues long. Germline V lookup: CDR1 SGHDN, CDR2 FVKESK. As DNA, the CDR3 is TGTGCCAGCAGCCAAATCAACCGGGGTTGGAGCACTGAAGCTTTCTTT. It is translated as CASSQINRGWSTEAFF.

Here the CDR3 reads CASSPGDTEAFF. CDR3 sequence (DNA): TGTGCCAGCAGCCCCGGGGACACTGAAGCTTTCTTT. The gene calls are TRBV7-6 and TRBJ1-1; D uncertain. Trimming took 5 bases from V and 3 from J, leaving 7 bases between them. This CDR3 is 12 amino acids long. From germline, CDR1 is SGHVS and CDR2 FNYEAQ.

CDR3 amino acids: CASSFERGFQPQHF. The CDR3 region has the DNA TGTGCCAGCAGTTTCGAAAGAGGGTTTCAGCCCCAGCATTTT. The rearrangement links TRBV28 to TRBJ1-5; D not certain. V shed 3 bases and J shed 6 bases, with 12 bases lying between them. Germline CDR1 reads MDHEN; CDR2 reads SYDVKM. CDR3 length: 14 amino acids.

The CDR3 nucleotides are TGTGCCAGCAGTTACTGGGGGGGTAGCCGGGAACTGTTTTTT. Translated: CASSYWGGSRELFF. V and J are TRBV6-5 and TRBJ1-4; perhaps TRBD1 as D (5 bases). The germline V gene encodes CDR1 MNHEY and CDR2 SVGAGI. The V end lost 1 base, the J end lost 12 bases, and 15 bases lay between the germline ends. The CDR3 length is 14 residues.

The CDR3 loop is CSVQDSYSYEQYF. DNA for the CDR3: TGCAGCGTTCAGGACAGCTACTCCTACGAGCAGTACTTC. This chain uses TRBV29-1 with TRBJ2-7; D perhaps matches TRBD1 (6 bases). Germline CDR1 is SQVTM and CDR2 is ANQGSEA. The CDR3 runs 13 residues. Trimming cost V 5 bases and J 0 bases, with 11 bases left between them.

This sequence joins TRBV9 and TRBJ2-2; 11 bases are shared with TRBD2. V lost 3 bases to trimming and J lost 5 bases; unmatched junction nucleotides: 6. This CDR3 comprises 16 residues. CDR1 is SGDLS, CDR2 YYNGEE, per germline. CDR3 DNA: TGTGCCAGCAGCGAAACTAGCGGGAGTTGGACCGGGGAGCTGTTTTTT. It translates to CASSETSGSWTGELFF.

The chain is built from TRBV5-5 and TRBJ1-1; tentative D call: TRBD1 (5 bases). V was pared by 2 bases and J by 1 base, with 9 bases between. This CDR3 contains 14 residues. The germline V gene has CDR1 SGHKS and CDR2 YYEKEE (reference sequence). The CDR3 DNA follows: TGTGCCAGCAGCTTCAGGGCAGGGAACACTGAAGCTTTCTTT. This sequence encodes CASSFRAGNTEAFF.

This clone was observed a few times. This sequence joins TRBV4-1 and TRBJ2-2; the D gene is possibly TRBD1 (6 bases). Trimming left V 1 base short and J 4 bases short, with 10 bases between. CDR1 MGHRA and CDR2 YSYEKL come from the germline V gene. The CDR3 sequence is 15 residues long. This CDR3 reads CASSQGNRATGELFF. In DNA, the CDR3 is TGCGCCAGCAGCCAAGGAAACAGGGCCACCGGGGAGCTGTTTTTT.

The rearrangement links TRBV2 to TRBJ1-5; no clear D gene. The CDR3 spans 14 residues. The germline V gene has CDR1 SNHLY and CDR2 FYNNEI. Trimming took off 5 bases at V and 1 base at J, with 9 bases between the two ends. CDR3 in DNA: TGTGCCAGCAGTTTCTCGGGGAGCAATCAGCCCCAGCATTTT. Translated, it gives CASSFSGSNQPQHF.

J is TRBJ2-4 and V is TRBV5-1; the match to TRBD2 covers 14 bases. This CDR3 contains 17 residues. J was trimmed by 5 bases and V by 4 bases; bases with no gene match: 8. In germline, CDR1 is SGHRS, CDR2 YFSETQ. The CDR3 DNA reads as TGCGCCAGCAGCCCGGGACTAGCGGGAGCTTTGGAAAACATTCAGTACTTC. Translating gives CASSPGLAGALENIQYF.

This chain uses TRBV15 with TRBJ2-5, with D unclear. V gave up 5 bases and J gave up 4 bases, with 5 bases separating them. CDR1 is LNHNV, CDR2 YYDKDF, per germline (reference sequence). The CDR3 has 11 amino acids. The CDR3 DNA reads as TGTGCCACCAGCGCACTAGAGACCCAGTACTTC. Protein product: CATSALETQYF.

This clone was picked up one time. The rearrangement joins TRBV28 to TRBJ2-7; TRBD1 agrees at 7 bases. The V gene's germline CDR1 is MDHEN and CDR2 SYDVKM. This CDR3 contains 14 residues. The V and J ends lost 6 bases and 4 bases, in that order; junction bases with no gene match: 9. The CDR3 spells CASSPTTGRYEQYF. The CDR3, as DNA: TGTGCCAGCAGCCCTACGACAGGGCGGTACGAGCAGTACTTC.

V usage is TRBV2 and J usage is TRBJ1-2; D may be TRBD1 (5 bases). CDR1 and CDR2 from the germline V gene are SNHLY and FYNNEI. V was cut by 4 bases and J by 8 bases, with 14 bases left in between. There are 13 residues in the CDR3. CDR3 DNA sequence: TGTGCCAGCAGTGCTACAGGTGGGGAAGGCTACACCTTC. It yields the protein CASSATGGEGYTF.

V and J are TRBV5-5 and TRBJ2-5; 7 bases map to TRBD1. From germline, CDR1 is SGHKS and CDR2 YYEKEE (reference sequence). This CDR3 comprises 14 residues. Trimming cost V 4 bases and J 5 bases; bases outside gene matches: 8. The CDR3 DNA follows: TGTGCCAGCAGCCCGGGACAGAGGGTGGAGACCCAGTACTTC. Translating it yields CASSPGQRVETQYF.

This rearrangement joins TRBV6-6 to TRBJ1-5; TRBD1 aligns across 8 bases. In germline, CDR1 is MNHNY, CDR2 SVGAGI (reference sequence). The length of the CDR3 is 14 residues. V shed 5 bases and J 5 bases; nucleotides not matched to a gene: 5. CDR3 nucleotides: TGTGCCAGCAGTCCACCGGGACAGGATCAGCCCCAGCATTTT. Protein product: CASSPPGQDQPQHF.

CDR3 coding DNA: TGTGCCAGTAGTACAGGGAGCGGGAGCTTCTACAATGAGCAGTTCTTC. Amino acid sequence: CASSTGSGSFYNEQFF. The chain combines TRBV19 with TRBJ2-1; 8 nucleotides line up with TRBD2. Germline loops: CDR1 LNHDA, CDR2 SQIVND (reference sequence). The CDR3 covers 16 residues. J was trimmed by 3 bases and V by 4 bases; bases with no gene match: 8.

This clone was picked up a small number of times. DNA of the CDR3: TGTGCCAGCAGTGAAAACAGGGTTGGCTATGGCTACACCTTC. It codes for CASSENRVGYGYTF. V gene TRBV2 combines with J gene TRBJ1-2; possible D gene TRBD1, 6 bases. Germline lookup yields CDR1 SNHLY and CDR2 FYNNEI. V lost 2 bases to trimming and J lost 4 bases, with 11 bases between them. CDR3 length: 14 residues.